These T cell receptor beta chains were read from a single sample in a study of cytomegalovirus exposure and HLA in healthy donors. Method: immunoSEQ multiplex PCR; TCRdb's copy keeps in-frame clones and lacks some. The sample holds 150,000 to 200,000 clones, around 75% seen once. The sequencing sample was made of PBMCs. Source of these receptors: a man in his forties in good health and CMV-seropositive. CDR3s include the opening cysteine and the closing phenylalanine or tryptophan. D genes are given only for firm matches. Size is omitted from some rows. Given values are once, few, many or a class for expanded clones.

J gene: TRBJ2-2
V gene: TRBV14
clone size: -
D gene: -
CDR3 DNA: TGTGCCAGCAGCCAAGAGAGGACCCAGGGTTCCGGGGAGCTGTTTTTT
CDR3 protein: CASSQERTQGSGELFF

J gene: TRBJ2-3
V gene: TRBV19
clone size: -
D gene: -
CDR3 DNA: TGTGCCAGTAGTATAGGGTCTAGCCCCCATATTTATACGCAGTATTTT
CDR3 protein: CASSIGSSPHIYTQYF

J gene: TRBJ1-5
V gene: TRBV6-5
clone size: few
D gene: -
CDR3 DNA: TGTGCCAGCAGTCCCACGGTACGTTCGCCCCAGCATTTT
CDR3 protein: CASSPTVRSPQHF

J gene: TRBJ2-7
V gene: TRBV7-2
clone size: -
D gene: -
CDR3 DNA: TGTGCCAGCAGCTTCCAGACAGGCTCCTACGAGCAGTACTTC
CDR3 protein: CASSFQTGSYEQYF

J gene: TRBJ2-7
V gene: TRBV7-2
clone size: once
D gene: TRBD2
CDR3 DNA: TGTGCCAGCAGCTCGAGCGGGGGGCCTTACGAGCAGTACTTC
CDR3 protein: CASSSSGGPYEQYF

J gene: TRBJ2-7
V gene: TRBV27
clone size: -
D gene: -
CDR3 DNA: TGTGCCAGCAGTCGCCAACTACAGGGATCTTACGAGCAGTACTTC
CDR3 protein: CASSRQLQGSYEQYF

J gene: TRBJ2-2
V gene: TRBV27
clone size: -
D gene: -
CDR3 DNA: TGTGCCAGCAGTTTAACGGGCGGGGAGCTGTTTTTT
CDR3 protein: CASSLTGGELFF

J gene: TRBJ1-1
V gene: TRBV7-2
clone size: -
D gene: -
CDR3 DNA: TGTGCCAGCAGCCCTCAGTCTAACACTGAAGCTTTCTTT
CDR3 protein: CASSPQSNTEAFF

J gene: TRBJ1-2
V gene: TRBV2
clone size: -
D gene: -
CDR3 DNA: TGTGCCAGCAGTGTCAAGGGTGTTCGGGGTAACTATGGCTACACCTTC
CDR3 protein: CASSVKGVRGNYGYTF

J gene: TRBJ2-7
V gene: TRBV5-1
clone size: -
D gene: TRBD1
CDR3 DNA: TGCGCCAGCAGCTTACGACTGGACAGGCTAATATCCTACGAGCAGTACTTC
CDR3 protein: CASSLRLDRLISYEQYF

J gene: TRBJ2-7
V gene: TRBV27
clone size: -
D gene: -
CDR3 DNA: TGTGCCAGCAGTTTAACAGCTAGCGCAAGCTCCTACGAGCAGTACTTC
CDR3 protein: CASSLTASASSYEQYF

J gene: TRBJ2-3
V gene: TRBV4-1
clone size: -
D gene: -
CDR3 DNA: TGCGCCAGCAGCCAAGATGGGGCAGTACTCGGGGGAGCGAATACGCAGTATTTT
CDR3 protein: CASSQDGAVLGGANTQYF

J gene: TRBJ2-7
V gene: TRBV9
clone size: -
D gene: TRBD2
CDR3 DNA: TGTGCCAGCAGCGTAGCAGCGGGGAACTCCTACGAGCAGTACTTC
CDR3 protein: CASSVAAGNSYEQYF

J gene: TRBJ2-1
V gene: TRBV7-9
clone size: -
D gene: -
CDR3 DNA: TGTGCCAGCAGCTTAGCGGAATGGAGCTATGAGCAGTTCTTC
CDR3 protein: CASSLAEWSYEQFF

J gene: TRBJ1-3
V gene: TRBV5-1
clone size: -
D gene: -
CDR3 DNA: TGCGCCAGCACCCCGCTCGGCTCTGGAAACACCATATATTTT
CDR3 protein: CASTPLGSGNTIYF

J gene: TRBJ2-1
V gene: TRBV11-3
clone size: -
D gene: TRBD1
CDR3 DNA: TGTGCCAGCAGCACCCGGACAGGGCCCAATGAGCAGTTCTTC
CDR3 protein: CASSTRTGPNEQFF